This entry is about one T cell receptor (beta chain). The antigen is not known. In TCRdb, the 5' RACE reads were re-called with MiXCR into one record per CDR3 protein. The profile shows about 620,000 distinct CDR3 sequences, more than 15% of them singletons. Germline V gives CDR1 MNHNY, CDR2 SVGAGI (reference sequence). CDR3 length: 19 residues. V was shortened by 6 bases and J by 7 bases, with 31 bases between the two germline ends. The data originate from a study of T-cell memory formation after mild COVID-19. Study-level results: Cross-reactive memory appears to have joined, as suggested by some responding clones showing up in pre-infection memory. A balance of CD4 and CD8 characterized clones contracting day 15 to 85, whereas later expanders leaned CD4+.

The sample was PBMCs or a T cell subset sorted from them (not recorded which). The receptor was isolated from an adult woman who had mild COVID-19 (a few samples of this study predate the infection). Cell type and time point are not known. The chain links TRBV6-6 to TRBJ2-1, with a weak D call TRBD2 (9 bases). The DNA for the CDR3 is TGTGCCAGCAGCCTACCCCGGACAGGGATTAGCGGGAGTGGGAATGAGCAGTTCTTC. It codes for CASSLPRTGISGSGNEQFF.